This T cell receptor (beta chain) stems from a study of healthy donors' naive CD4 and CD8 T cells. A linear amplification protocol produced the TCR libraries from 500 ng of total RNA. TCRdb redid the calling of the reads with MiXCR, one entry per CDR3 protein. This table has approximately 180,000 distinct CDR3 sequences, about 76% appearing once. In its sample, this clonotype was seen a few times. From germline, CDR1 is SQVTM and CDR2 ANQGSEA. CDR3 length: 12 amino acids. The V and J ends lost 7 bases and 6 bases respectively, with 14 bases between them. Material: naive CD4+ and CD8+ T cells sorted from blood, pooled from several donors. The chain has TRBV29-1 and TRBJ2-3; D is unclear. The TCR was taken from a pool of human donors in good health; the sample pools cells from several healthy donors. CDR3 nucleotides: TGCAGCGGGGCAAAGGGCGTCGATACGCAGTATTTT. This sequence encodes CSGAKGVDTQYF.